Below are 23 T cell receptor beta chains sequenced from a single sample in a study of blood T cell repertoires in COVID-19. Assay used: immunoSEQ multiplex PCR; TCRdb lists only in-frame clones, some missing. The data contain over 150,000 clones, about 80% of them singletons. The sequencing input was peripheral blood. These receptors were taken from a woman in her fifties or sixties with acute or convalescent COVID-19.

The chain employs TRBV27 and TRBJ2-1, with D perhaps TRBD1 (6 bases). The CDR3 runs 14 residues. Germline V CDR1 and CDR2: MNHEY, SMNVEV (reference sequence). Trimming took off 6 bases at V and 10 bases at J, with 19 bases between the two ends. CDR3 loop: CASSRPGHPGEQFF. As DNA, the CDR3 is TGTGCCAGCAGCCGGCCGGGACATCCTGGAGAGCAGTTCTTC.

V and J are TRBV10-2 and TRBJ2-5; D is ambiguous. Germline V gene lookup returns CDR1 WSHSY and CDR2 SAAADI. The CDR3 runs 12 residues. Trimming shortened V by 6 bases and J by 2 bases, and 7 bases separated the two germline ends. The CDR3 here is CASRHVQETQYF. The CDR3, as DNA: TGCGCCAGCAGACATGTACAAGAGACCCAGTACTTC.

The genes are TRBV28 and TRBJ1-1; 10 nucleotides line up with TRBD1. CDR1 is MDHEN, CDR2 SYDVKM, per germline. The V gene end was trimmed by 6 bases and the J gene end by 12 bases; junction bases not matched to a gene: 10. CDR3 size: 13 residues. The CDR3, as DNA: TGTGCCAGCAGGGACAGGGGGGACCCGACTTCTTTCTTT. Residues: CASRDRGDPTSFF.

This CDR3 is CASSGKTGSQSSPLHF. Written as DNA, the CDR3 is TGTGCCAGCAGCGGTAAAACAGGGTCGCAAAGTTCACCCCTCCACTTT. V and J are TRBV7-9 and TRBJ1-6; the D gene is possibly TRBD1 (6 bases). CDR1 and CDR2 (germline): SEHNR, FQNEAQ (reference sequence). V gave up 5 bases and J gave up 9 bases, with 20 bases separating them. The CDR3 is 16 amino acids.

This clone occurred a few times. The chain joins TRBV27 to TRBJ1-2, with 7 bases matching TRBD1. Germline V gene sequence: CDR1 MNHEY, CDR2 SMNVEV (reference sequence). With V trimmed by 5 bases and J by 4 bases, 10 bases remained unmatched. The CDR3 has 15 amino acids. The CDR3 sequence: CASSPQGKPLYGYTF. Written as DNA, the CDR3 is TGTGCCAGCAGTCCACAGGGGAAACCACTCTATGGCTACACCTTC.

CDR3 protein: CASRLWGQPIYSNQPQHF. The DNA for the CDR3 is TGTGCCAGCAGGCTATGGGGACAACCCATTTATAGCAATCAGCCCCAGCATTTT. This chain uses TRBV27 with TRBJ1-5; weak D call: TRBD1 (6 bases). Trimming removed 6 bases from V and 0 bases from J, with 21 bases in between. The CDR3 length is 18 residues. The V gene's germline CDR1 is MNHEY and CDR2 SMNVEV (reference sequence).

The J gene is TRBJ2-5, the V gene TRBV15, with 9 bases aligning to TRBD2. This CDR3 is 15 amino acids long. Germline-derived CDR1 and CDR2 are LNHNV and YYDKDF (reference sequence). J lost 2 bases, V lost 0 bases, and 1 base had no gene match. The CDR3 region is CATSRDLAGQETQYF. The DNA of the CDR3 is TGTGCCACCAGCAGAGATCTAGCGGGGCAAGAGACCCAGTACTTC.

This clone has more than one count but fewer than ten. The V gene is TRBV5-1, the J gene TRBJ1-1; 9 bases agree with TRBD1. V was pared by 4 bases and J by 5 bases, with 6 bases of the junction left unmatched. The CDR3 is 14 residues long. Germline lookup yields CDR1 SGHRS and CDR2 YFSETQ. The CDR3 DNA reads TGCGCCAGCAGCGCGGGACAGGGTGGAACTGAAGCTTTCTTT. Its translation is CASSAGQGGTEAFF. Variable domain in full (rest from reference TRBV5-1 and TRBJ1-1): KAGVTQTPRYLIKTRGQQVTLSCSPISGHRSVSWYQQTPGQGLQFLFEYFSETQRNKGNFPGRFSGRQFSNSRSEMNVSTLELGDSALYLCASSAGQGGTEAFFGQGTRLTVV.

The rearrangement links TRBV2 to TRBJ2-7; D is possibly TRBD2 (6 bases). V was cut by 5 bases and J by 0 bases, with 14 bases left in between. This CDR3 comprises 15 residues. The germline gives CDR1 SNHLY, CDR2 FYNNEI. The DNA for the CDR3 is TGTGCCAGCAGTTGGGACTCTACGAGCTCCTACGAGCAGTACGTC. Its translation: CASSWDSTSSYEQYV.

V gene TRBV6-1 combines with J gene TRBJ1-2; 7 bases match TRBD1. CDR1 and CDR2 (germline): MNHNS, SASEGT. The CDR3 is 15 residues long. V was pared by 3 bases and J by 6 bases, with 10 bases of the junction left unmatched. The CDR3 sequence is CASSDGGTVQHGYTF. Here the CDR3 DNA reads TGTGCCAGCAGTGATGGCGGGACAGTTCAGCATGGCTACACCTTC.

The chain is built from TRBV29-1 and TRBJ1-5; D gene uncertain. The CDR3 length is 14 residues. V lost 4 bases and J 2 bases, leaving 12 bases between the germline ends. The germline CDR1 and CDR2 sequences are SQVTM and ANQGSEA. CDR3 sequence reads: CSVVEARGNQPQHF. Here the CDR3 DNA reads TGCAGCGTTGTAGAGGCTCGGGGCAATCAGCCCCAGCATTTT.

The chain links TRBV7-2 to TRBJ2-5, with D maybe TRBD2 (5 bases). Germline CDR1 SGHTA, CDR2 FQGNSA. V lost 0 bases to trimming and J lost 6 bases, with 14 bases between them. This CDR3 has 15 residues. The CDR3 DNA reads as TGTGCCAGCAGCTTAGCGGGTAGCGTCAGAAAGACCCAGTACTTC. Protein: CASSLAGSVRKTQYF.

In regard to this clone: At one of its ends the junction is not consistent with the germline gene, which may arise from a read error. The CDR3 nucleotides are TGCGCCAGTAGTGGGGCTAGCGGCCTTTTGGGGACCCAGTACTTC. Amino acid sequence: CASSGASGLLGTQYF. This chain connects TRBV10-2 to TRBJ2-5, with 7 nucleotides matching TRBD2. The CDR3 is 15 residues long. Germline V gene sequence: CDR1 WSHSY, CDR2 SAAADI.

This chain joins TRBV18 and TRBJ1-2; 10 positions match TRBD1. This CDR3 contains 16 residues. Unmatched junction bases numbered 8, after V lost 2 bases and J lost 5 bases. The germline gives CDR1 KGHSH, CDR2 LQKENI. The CDR3 DNA follows: TGTGCCAGCTCACCAGGGACAGGGGCTATTTCTTATGGCTACACCTTC. Translation: CASSPGTGAISYGYTF.

This chain joins TRBV6-1 and TRBJ2-7; D perhaps matches TRBD1 (5 bases). Germline V lookup: CDR1 MNHNS, CDR2 SASEGT. The CDR3 is 16 amino acids. V lost 2 bases, J lost 4 bases, and 18 bases lay in between. CDR3 loop: CASSEIASGKTYEQYF. CDR3 coding DNA: TGTGCCAGCAGTGAAATAGCTTCAGGGAAAACTTACGAGCAGTACTTC.

This chain connects TRBV6-1 to TRBJ2-1; weak D call: TRBD2 (7 bases). CDR1 is MNHNS, CDR2 SASEGT, per germline. The CDR3 runs to 16 residues. The V and J ends lost 4 bases and 5 bases respectively, with 18 bases between them. CDR3 coding DNA: TGTGCCAGCAGTGCCGGTAGGGGGGGGGCCCACAATGAGCAGTTCTTC. It codes for CASSAGRGGAHNEQFF.

The rearrangement uses TRBV9 and TRBJ1-2; no reliable D call. Germline CDR1 and CDR2: SGDLS and YYNGEE. V was pared by 0 bases and J by 6 bases, with 6 bases between. The CDR3 is 12 amino acids. For the CDR3, the DNA is TGTGCCAGCAGCGTAGACGGGGATGGCTACACCTTC. Translated: CASSVDGDGYTF.

This rearrangement joins TRBV5-4 to TRBJ2-5, with a possible D match to TRBD2 (7 bases). CDR3 length: 14 amino acids. Trimming removed 4 bases at V and 5 bases at J, with 15 bases between. Per germline, CDR1 SGHNT and CDR2 YYREEE (reference sequence). CDR3 sequence reads: CASSVQGAGETQYF. In DNA, the CDR3 is TGTGCCAGCAGCGTACAGGGAGCGGGGGAGACCCAGTACTTC.

This clone occurred a few times. The chain combines TRBV30 with TRBJ1-2; D not certain. The germline CDR1 and CDR2 sequences are GTSNPN and SVGIG (reference sequence). V was trimmed by 1 base and J by 4 bases, leaving 19 bases between them. The CDR3 consists of 16 residues. CDR3 sequence (DNA): TGTGCCTGGAGTGGTGGGTGGTCAGTACAGACCTATGGCTACACCTTC. It is translated as CAWSGGWSVQTYGYTF.

The chain has TRBV18 and TRBJ1-2, with no clear D. CDR3 length: 11 amino acids. Looked up from germline, CDR1 is KGHSH and CDR2 is LQKENI. Between the trimmed V and J ends, which lost 9 bases and 7 bases, there was a span of 12 bases. CDR3 amino acids: CASSDQVGYTF. CDR3 DNA sequence: TGTGCCAGTTCAGACCAGGTTGGCTACACCTTC. Using reference TRBV18 and TRBJ1-2 for the parts outside the CDR3, the full variable domain is NAGVMQNPRHLVRRRGQEARLRCSPMKGHSHVYWYRQLPEEGLKFMVYLQKENIIDESGMPKERFSAEFPKEGPSILRIQQVVRGDSAAYFCASSDQVGYTFGSGTRLTVV.

As regards this clone: The junction does not match germline at one end; this may be a read error. V and J are TRBV5-1 and TRBJ2-3; 8 nucleotides agree with TRBD2. Germline-derived CDR1 and CDR2 are SGHRS and YFSETQ. The CDR3 covers 16 residues. As DNA, the CDR3 is TGCGCCCGCAGCTTGGCCGGGGGGGCGGGCACAGATACGCAGTATTTT. Protein: CARSLAGGAGTDTQYF.

The chain combines TRBV9 with TRBJ2-3; 9 bases fit TRBD2. Germline CDR1 is SGDLS and CDR2 is YYNGEE. V was clipped by 3 bases and J by 4 bases; unmatched bases: 6. The CDR3 is made up of 15 amino acids. CDR3 region: CASSESGGPPDTQYF. The CDR3 coding sequence is TGTGCCAGCAGCGAAAGCGGGGGGCCTCCAGATACGCAGTATTTT. The entire variable domain, with the rest obtained from reference TRBV9 and TRBJ2-3, is as follows: DSGVTQTPKHLITATGQRVTLRCSPRSGDLSVYWYQQSLDQGLQFLIQYYNGEERAKGNILERFSAQQFPDLHSELNLSSLELGDSALYFCASSESGGPPDTQYFGPGTRLTVL.

Remarks on this clone: The junction departs from germline at one end; a sequencing error may be responsible. The V and J genes are TRBV19 and TRBJ1-1; TRBD1 agrees at 7 bases. There are 13 residues in the CDR3. CDR1 LNHDA and CDR2 SQIVND come from the germline V gene (reference sequence). Here the CDR3 DNA reads TGTGCCAGTACCCGGGACAGCCGCTTGAGGGCTTGCTTT. Protein: CASTRDSRLRACF.